This T cell receptor (beta chain) derives from a study of blood T cells in healthy people across ages. Together with a sample-barcoded 5' primer, a J-beta primer mix was included in a second PCR lasting about 6 to 11 cycles. TCRdb re-called the 5' RACE reads through MiXCR, storing one row per CDR3 protein. The table has 780,000 or so distinct CDR3 sequences, about 25% seen once. This CDR3 is 15 amino acids long. Germline V gene lookup returns CDR1 MDHEN and CDR2 SYDVKM. The germline V and J ends were trimmed by 1 base and 0 bases, with 9 bases remaining between them. This clonotype was recorded a few times. This sample also belongs to another study, concerning T cells of mothers and their children.

The origin of this receptor is a boy younger than 18 in good health. The chain uses TRBV28 and TRBJ2-5; D may be TRBD1 (5 bases). Specimen: blood. Here the CDR3 DNA reads TGTGCCAGCAGTTTATTTACAGGTTACCAAGAGACCCAGTACTTC. Protein product: CASSLFTGYQETQYF.